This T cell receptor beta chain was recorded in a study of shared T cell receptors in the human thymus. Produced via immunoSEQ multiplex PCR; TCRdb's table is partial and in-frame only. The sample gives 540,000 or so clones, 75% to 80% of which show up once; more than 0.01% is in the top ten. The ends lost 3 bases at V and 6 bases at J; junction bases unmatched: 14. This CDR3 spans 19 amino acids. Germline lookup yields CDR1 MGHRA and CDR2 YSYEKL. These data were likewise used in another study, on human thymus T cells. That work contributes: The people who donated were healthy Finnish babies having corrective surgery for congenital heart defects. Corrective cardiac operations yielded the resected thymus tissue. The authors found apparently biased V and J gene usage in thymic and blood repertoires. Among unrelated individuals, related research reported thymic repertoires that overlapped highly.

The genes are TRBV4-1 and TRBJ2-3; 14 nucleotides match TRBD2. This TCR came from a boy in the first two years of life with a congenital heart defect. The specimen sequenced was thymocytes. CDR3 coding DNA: TGCGCCAGCAGCCATTCGACTAGCGGGAGGGCCGGGGGTCGGGATACGCAGTATTTT. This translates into CASSHSTSGRAGGRDTQYF.